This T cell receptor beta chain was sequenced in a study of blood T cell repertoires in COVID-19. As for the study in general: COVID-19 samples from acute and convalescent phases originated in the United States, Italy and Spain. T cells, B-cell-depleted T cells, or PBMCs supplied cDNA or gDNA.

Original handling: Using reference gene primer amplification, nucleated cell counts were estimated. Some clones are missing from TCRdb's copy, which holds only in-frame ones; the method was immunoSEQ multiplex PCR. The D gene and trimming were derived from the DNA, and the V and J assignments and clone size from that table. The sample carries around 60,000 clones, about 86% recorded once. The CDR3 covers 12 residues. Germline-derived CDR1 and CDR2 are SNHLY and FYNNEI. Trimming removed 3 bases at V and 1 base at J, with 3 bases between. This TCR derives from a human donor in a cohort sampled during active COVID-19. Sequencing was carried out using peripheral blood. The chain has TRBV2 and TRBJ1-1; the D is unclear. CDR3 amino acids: CASSDRNTEAFF. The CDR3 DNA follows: TGTGCCAGCAGTGACAGGAACACTGAAGCTTTCTTT.